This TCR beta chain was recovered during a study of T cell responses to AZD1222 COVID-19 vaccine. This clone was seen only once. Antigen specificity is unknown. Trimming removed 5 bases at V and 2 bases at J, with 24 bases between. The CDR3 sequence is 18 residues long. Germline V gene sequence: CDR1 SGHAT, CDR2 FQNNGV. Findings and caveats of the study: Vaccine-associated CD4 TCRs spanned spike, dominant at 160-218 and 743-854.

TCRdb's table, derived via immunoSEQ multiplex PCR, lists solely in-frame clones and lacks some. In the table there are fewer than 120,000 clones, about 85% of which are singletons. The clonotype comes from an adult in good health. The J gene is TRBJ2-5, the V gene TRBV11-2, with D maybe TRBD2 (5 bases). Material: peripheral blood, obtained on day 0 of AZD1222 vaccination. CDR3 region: CASSAREVRWAEQETQYF. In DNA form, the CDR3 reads TGTGCCAGCAGCGCCCGGGAAGTCCGGTGGGCAGAGCAAGAGACCCAGTACTTC.